What follows is one TCR beta chain and its context. Its antigen is still unknown. The sample comes from a study of T cell clones after liver transplantation. Across the study: Three of the eight recipients were HCV-positive; the rest had non-autoimmune, non-viral transplant indications.

Study outcomes and limitations: Post-transplant time points were not standardized, so conclusions are preliminary. A significant post-transplant drop in circulating graft-donor-reactive CD4 TCRbeta sequences occurred in most of the 8 subjects.

The CDR3 extends over 16 amino acids. Germline V gives CDR1 LGHNA, CDR2 YNFKEQ. V shed 4 bases and J shed 0 bases, with 15 bases lying between them. Libraries were prepared by immunoSEQ multiplex PCR; TCRdb keeps only in-frame clonotypes and omits some of them. The repertoire holds 68,000 or so clones, with approximately 92% as singletons. This rearrangement joins TRBV4-2 to TRBJ1-2; TRBD1 is a possible D gene (5 bases). The origin of this receptor is a human patient who received a liver transplant. Some T cells may have come from the graft donor. The sequenced sample was CD4+ T cells from blood, obtained nearly 26 months after liver transplant. The CDR3 nucleotides read TGTGCCAGCAGCCCCCGCGGAGGGGTATCTAACTATGGCTACACCTTC. This translates into CASSPRGGVSNYGYTF.